These 11 T cell receptor beta chains came from one sample sequenced in a study of regulatory T cells in long-lasting Graves disease. TCR beta libraries were built with iRepertoire HTBI primers and Arm-PCR of CDR3 regions. TCRdb itself ran the multiplex PCR reads through MiXCR, one entry per CDR3 protein. The sample has roughly 610,000 distinct CDR3 sequences, more than 15% seen once. Time point noted: newly diagnosed GD, antithyroid drugs for less than 3 months. After RNA was extracted from PBMCs, the TCR library was made from it. The same sample was also used in a study of T cells in Graves' hyperthyroidism and ophthalmopathy.

The sample here was peripheral blood mononuclear cells (PBMCs), taken at new diagnosis, from a patient treated with antithyroid drugs. These receptors were collected from a man aged 18 to 29 with Graves disease.

The sample holds a few counts of this clonotype. The CDR3 nucleotides are TGTGCCAGCAGCCCCCGGACAGGTAGGGTACTCGATCAGCCCCAGCATTTT. Its protein is CASSPRTGRVLDQPQHF. V usage is TRBV4-2 and J usage is TRBJ1-5; TRBD1 matches 7 bases. The CDR3 covers 17 residues. The germline V gene has CDR1 LGHNA and CDR2 YNFKEQ. V lost 4 bases to trimming and J lost 5 bases; unmatched junction nucleotides: 14.

This clonotype was found many times. V and J are TRBV28 and TRBJ1-1, with D tentatively TRBD1 (5 bases). Looked up from germline, CDR1 is MDHEN and CDR2 is SYDVKM. The CDR3 runs 13 residues. V was trimmed by 5 bases and J by 0 bases, leaving 7 bases between them. The CDR3 DNA follows: TGTGCCAGCAGTGGGGCTTTGAACACTGAAGCTTTCTTT. It is translated as CASSGALNTEAFF. Based on the CDR3 plus reference TRBV28 and TRBJ1-1, the full variable domain is DVKVTQSSRYLVKRTGEKVFLECVQDMDHENMFWYRQDPGLGLRLIYFSYDVKMKEKGDIPEGYSVSREKKERFSLILESASTNQTSMYLCASSGALNTEAFFGQGTRLTVV.

Comment on this clonotype: Its ends do not fully match the called genes, so a read error is possible. The chain carries TRBV29-1 and TRBJ2-1; D is perhaps TRBD2 (6 bases). This CDR3 has 16 residues. Germline V gene sequence: CDR1 SQVTM, CDR2 ANQGSEA. The CDR3 reads CSVSLPSAKAYNGQFF. In DNA, the CDR3 is TGCAGCGTTAGTCTCCCTAGCGCGAAAGCCTACAATGGGCAGTTCTTC.

The V and J genes are TRBV6-5 and TRBJ2-1, with TRBD1 as a possible D gene (7 bases). Trimming shortened V by 2 bases and J by 1 base, and 12 bases separated the two germline ends. The CDR3 consists of 16 residues. The germline CDR1 and CDR2 sequences are MNHEY and SVGAGI. The CDR3 region has the DNA TGTGCCAGCAGTTACGACGCAGGGGGGTCCTACAATGAGCAGTTCTTC. It encodes CASSYDAGGSYNEQFF.

This clonotype appeared many times. The CDR3 nucleotides are TGTGCCAGCAGCACCTACACAGATACGCAGTATTTT. It is translated as CASSTYTDTQYF. The chain is built from TRBV9 and TRBJ2-3; D gene uncertain. V was pared by 4 bases and J by 2 bases, with 5 bases between. CDR3 length equals 12 residues. Germline V gene data show CDR1 as SGDLS and CDR2 as YYNGEE.

This clonotype was found a few times. J is TRBJ2-1 and V is TRBV20-1, with TRBD2 identical over 7 bases. The CDR3 extends over 17 amino acids. V lost 3 bases and J lost 4; bases outside the gene matches: 15. From germline, CDR1 is DFQATT and CDR2 SNEGSKA (reference sequence). The DNA of the CDR3 is TGCAGTGCTAGTAACCGACTAGCCCGGGGTGGGTACAATGAGCAGTTCTTC. Translating it yields CSASNRLARGGYNEQFF.

This clonotype was counted a few times. The V call is TRBV9, the J call TRBJ2-3; TRBD1 is a possible D gene (5 bases). V lost 4 bases and J 2 bases, leaving 14 bases between the germline ends. The CDR3 consists of 15 residues. Germline values: CDR1 SGDLS, CDR2 YYNGEE. This chain's CDR3 is CASSSEGANTDTQYF. The CDR3 nucleotides read TGTGCCAGCAGCTCAGAAGGGGCGAACACAGATACGCAGTATTTT.

At least ten counts were recorded for this clonotype. The J gene is TRBJ2-7, the V gene TRBV20-1, with 9 positions matching TRBD2. V was pared by 3 bases and J by 4 bases, with 4 bases of the junction left unmatched. This CDR3 is 13 amino acids long. Germline assignment: CDR1 DFQATT and CDR2 SNEGSKA (reference sequence). CDR3 in DNA: TGCAGTGCTAGTCCTAGCGGGATTTACGAGCAGTACTTC. This encodes CSASPSGIYEQYF.

This clonotype has only a few counts. CDR3 nucleotide sequence: TGTGCCAGCAGCTTAGGGACGGGGGATGCTTTCTTT. Translating gives CASSLGTGDAFF. The chain is built from TRBV13 and TRBJ1-1, with TRBD1 as a possible D gene (5 bases). The CDR3 consists of 12 residues. Germline CDR1 is PRHDT and CDR2 is FYEKMQ (reference sequence). V was cut by 0 bases and J by 11 bases, with 10 bases left in between.

As regards this clonotype: A far larger clone is a single base away, which makes a read error likely. The genes are TRBV7-2 and TRBJ2-7; D is uncertain. The length of the CDR3 is 11 residues. Germline CDR1 and CDR2: SGHTA and FQGNSA. The CDR3 region is CASSSSSEQYF. The CDR3 DNA is TGTGCCAGCAGCTCCTCCTCCGAGCAGTACTTC.

The table lists this clonotype with many counts. The gene calls are TRBV12-3 or TRBV12-4 and TRBJ2-7; 7 bases are a match to TRBD1. V dropped 7 bases and J dropped 1; count of bases not matched to a gene: 7. The CDR3 is made up of 14 amino acids. CDR3 nucleotide sequence: TGTGCCAGCACCCGGGACAGAAGTTCCTACGAGCAGTACTTC. Encoded protein: CASTRDRSSYEQYF.